The 10 T cell receptor beta chains in this list originate from one sample, sequenced in a study of blood T cell repertoires in COVID-19. The protocol was immunoSEQ multiplex PCR, while the TCRdb copy is restricted to in-frame clones and leaves out a portion. The repertoire holds 150,000 to 160,000 clones, with roughly 80% as singletons. The sample was peripheral blood. Receptors originate from a man at least 80 years old with acute or convalescent COVID-19.

The rearrangement uses TRBV10-1 and TRBJ1-5, with 10 positions matching TRBD1. The CDR3 sequence is 16 residues long. Per the germline V gene, CDR1 is WNHNN and CDR2 is SYGVQD (reference sequence). V gave up 6 bases and J gave up 3 bases; unmatched junction bases: 8. The CDR3 nucleotides read TGCGCCAGCAGCGCCGGGACAGGGGAGATCAATCAGCCCCAGCATTTT. The encoded protein is CASSAGTGEINQPQHF.

In DNA, the CDR3 is TGTGCCAGCAGCGTGAGGTCCACAGATACGCAGTATTTT. Translation gives CASSVRSTDTQYF. This chain joins TRBV13 and TRBJ2-3; D is uncertain. V was shortened by 5 bases and J by 2 bases, with 8 bases between the two germline ends. The CDR3 has 13 residues. Germline assignment: CDR1 PRHDT and CDR2 FYEKMQ (reference sequence).

The chain links TRBV19 to TRBJ1-5; D ambiguous. CDR3 length equals 15 residues. V gave up 2 bases and J gave up 1 base, with 9 bases separating them. Germline values: CDR1 LNHDA, CDR2 SQIVND (reference sequence). CDR3 nucleotide sequence: TGTGCCAGTAGTATACAGGTTGGGAGCAATCAGCCCCAGCATTTT. Translation: CASSIQVGSNQPQHF.

This chain connects TRBV30 to TRBJ2-5; the match to TRBD1 covers 10 bases. Per germline, CDR1 GTSNPN and CDR2 SVGIG (reference sequence). After removal of 5 bases from V and 5 bases from J, the junction contained 5 bases not matched to a gene. The CDR3 consists of 13 residues. This CDR3 reads CAWGTGAFETQYF. CDR3 bases: TGTGCCTGGGGGACAGGGGCGTTCGAGACCCAGTACTTC.

The J gene is TRBJ1-5, the V gene TRBV27, with D possibly matching TRBD1 (6 bases). The V and J ends lost 8 bases and 5 bases respectively, with 13 bases between them. This CDR3 region has 13 residues. Germline values: CDR1 MNHEY, CDR2 SMNVEV (reference sequence). The CDR3 coding sequence is TGTGCCAGCTGGGGGGGCAGAGATCAGCCCCAGCATTTT. Protein product: CASWGGRDQPQHF.

This chain connects TRBV18 to TRBJ1-1; the match to TRBD1 covers 8 bases. The V gene's germline CDR1 is KGHSH and CDR2 LQKENI. CDR3 length equals 13 residues. V trimming: 8 bases; J trimming: 9 bases; junction bases outside the gene matches: 11. This chain's CDR3 is CASLDRDTQKAFF. The CDR3 bases are TGTGCCAGCCTGGACAGGGACACGCAAAAAGCTTTCTTT.

Only one count was recorded for this clone. The chain recombines TRBV18 with TRBJ2-7; 8 bases map to TRBD2. V dropped 0 bases and J dropped 6; count of bases not matched to a gene: 10. CDR3 size: 16 residues. Germline CDR1 KGHSH, CDR2 LQKENI. This CDR3 reads CASSPPGQSGGFEQYF. The CDR3 DNA follows: TGTGCCAGCTCACCACCTGGGCAGAGCGGGGGCTTCGAGCAGTACTTC.

This clone was seen more than once but under ten times. The chain is built from TRBV7-2 and TRBJ1-3; 7 bases agree with TRBD1. The CDR3 contains 14 residues. V was pared by 4 bases and J by 3 bases, with 3 bases of the junction left unmatched. Germline V CDR1 and CDR2: SGHTA, FQGNSA. The CDR3 loop reads CASSYTGVGNTIYF. CDR3 coding DNA: TGTGCCAGCAGCTACACAGGGGTTGGAAACACCATATATTTT.

The chain uses TRBV4-2 and TRBJ2-3; D is uncertain. Trimming left V 2 bases short and J 2 bases short, with 8 bases between. This CDR3 spans 14 amino acids. The germline V gene has CDR1 LGHNA and CDR2 YNFKEQ. CDR3 sequence reads: CASSQPVPTDTQYF. The CDR3 DNA reads as TGTGCCAGCAGCCAACCCGTCCCCACAGATACGCAGTATTTT.

This clone was counted a few times. The chain combines TRBV19 with TRBJ2-7, with D possibly TRBD1 on 6 matching bases. Germline V gives CDR1 LNHDA, CDR2 SQIVND (reference sequence). This CDR3 comprises 12 residues. V was shortened by 4 bases and J by 2 bases, with 6 bases between the two germline ends. CDR3: CASSRTAYEQYF. DNA for the CDR3: TGTGCCAGTAGTAGGACAGCCTACGAGCAGTACTTC.